This passage covers 25 T cell receptor beta chains from one sample sequenced in a study of blood T cell repertoires in COVID-19. Only in-frame clones appear in the TCRdb table, and some are missing; sequencing was by immunoSEQ multiplex PCR. The sample includes approximately 180,000 clones, approximately 87% of them seen just once. Sequenced: peripheral blood. These receptors were collected from a person between 65 and 79 years old with COVID-19, enrolled during active disease.

The chain couples TRBV5-4 to TRBJ2-3; 11 bases are shared with TRBD2. V shed 0 bases, J shed 3 bases, and the junction held 0 bases outside the gene matches. Germline loops: CDR1 SGHNT, CDR2 YYREEE (reference sequence). CDR3 length: 15 residues. CDR3 loop: CASSLGLAGTDTQYF. Here the CDR3 DNA reads TGTGCCAGCAGCTTGGGACTAGCGGGGACAGATACGCAGTATTTT.

This chain uses TRBV10-3 with TRBJ2-7; D is perhaps TRBD2 (6 bases). The germline gives CDR1 ENHRY, CDR2 SYGVKD. V shed 6 bases and J shed 3 bases, with 12 bases lying between them. This CDR3 comprises 13 residues. DNA for the CDR3: TGTGCCATCAGACACACTAGCCTCTACGAGCAGTACTTC. It specifies CAIRHTSLYEQYF.

This clone was seen more than once but under ten times. The V and J genes are TRBV9 and TRBJ1-2; weak D call: TRBD1 (5 bases). Trimming shortened V by 6 bases and J by 4 bases, and 16 bases separated the two germline ends. Germline CDR1 reads SGDLS; CDR2 reads YYNGEE. The CDR3 covers 14 residues. The CDR3 region is CASTNLGGGYGYTF. Here the CDR3 DNA reads TGTGCCAGCACCAACCTGGGGGGAGGCTATGGCTACACCTTC.

The chain joins TRBV4-3 to TRBJ2-2; 10 bases match TRBD2. The CDR3 has 14 residues. Germline V gives CDR1 LGHNA, CDR2 YSLEER. With V trimmed by 4 bases and J by 6 bases, 2 bases remained unmatched. The CDR3 spells CASSPSGRAGELFF. Here the CDR3 DNA reads TGCGCCAGCAGCCCTAGCGGGAGAGCCGGGGAGCTGTTTTTT.

This chain uses TRBV4-3 with TRBJ1-5; a weak D match, TRBD1 (5 bases). The V end lost 1 base, the J end lost 5 bases, and 9 bases lay between the germline ends. Germline V lookup: CDR1 LGHNA, CDR2 YSLEER. This CDR3 has 14 amino acids. The CDR3 region is CASSQGGGYQPQHF. The CDR3 nucleotides are TGCGCCAGCAGCCAAGGCGGGGGATATCAGCCCCAGCATTTT.

The CDR3 region has the DNA TGTGCCAGTAGTGTCAGGGGCGTCGGTTACTCCTCTGGGGCCAACGTCCTGACTTTC. Its protein product is CASSVRGVGYSSGANVLTF. This chain uses TRBV19 with TRBJ2-6; a possible D gene is TRBD1 (6 bases). The CDR3 runs 19 residues. Trimming left V 5 bases short and J 0 bases short, with 20 bases between. From germline, CDR1 is LNHDA and CDR2 SQIVND (reference sequence).

This chain connects TRBV5-1 to TRBJ2-1, with TRBD2 matching over 7 bases. The CDR3 contains 15 residues. CDR1 is SGHRS, CDR2 YFSETQ, per germline. The junction had 6 bases not matched to a gene; V was cut back by 2 bases and J by 4 bases. CDR3 in amino acids: CASSLLAGEYNEQFF. For the CDR3, the DNA is TGCGCCAGCAGCTTACTTGCGGGGGAGTACAATGAGCAGTTCTTC.

The chain couples TRBV7-9 to TRBJ2-7; D may be TRBD1 (6 bases). CDR3 length equals 16 residues. Germline assignment: CDR1 SEHNR and CDR2 FQNEAQ (reference sequence). V gave up 4 bases and J gave up 3 bases, with 19 bases separating them. CDR3 DNA sequence: TGTGCCAGCAGCTCGTCACCACAGGGCGTCAACTACGAGCAGTACTTC. It translates to CASSSSPQGVNYEQYF.

The chain couples TRBV4-1 to TRBJ2-3, with no clear D. The length of the CDR3 is 12 residues. Germline V lookup: CDR1 MGHRA, CDR2 YSYEKL. V was pared by 1 base and J by 6 bases, with 5 bases between. CDR3 in amino acids: CASSQVVDTQYF. The CDR3 bases are TGCGCCAGCAGCCAAGTAGTCGATACGCAGTATTTT.

CDR3 DNA sequence: TGTGCCAGCAGCACTCTCCCCCCAAGTCTCAGGGTGGCCAAAAACATTCAGTACTTC. Translating it yields CASSTLPPSLRVAKNIQYF. The rearrangement joins TRBV11-3 to TRBJ2-4; possibly TRBD1 for D (5 bases). V was cut by 5 bases and J by 1 base, with 24 bases left in between. The CDR3 sequence is 19 residues long. Germline CDR1 reads SGHNT; CDR2 reads YENEEA.

The J gene is TRBJ1-2, the V gene TRBV19; 9 bases line up with TRBD1. Germline loops: CDR1 LNHDA, CDR2 SQIVND (reference sequence). The CDR3 sequence is 15 residues long. The J segment lost 7 bases and the V segment lost 6 bases, leaving 12 bases of the junction unmatched. The CDR3 loop is CASSPNRDRVSGYTF. The CDR3 bases are TGTGCCAGTAGCCCAAACCGGGACAGGGTATCTGGCTACACCTTC.

Only one count was recorded for this clone. This rearrangement joins TRBV6-5 to TRBJ2-7, with 9 bases that match TRBD2. The CDR3 runs 13 residues. V lost 6 bases, J lost 5 bases, and 5 bases stayed unmatched. Germline assignment: CDR1 MNHEY and CDR2 SVGAGI. CDR3 in DNA: TGTGCCAGCAGGAGTAGCGGGAGAGACGAGCAGTACTTC. Translation: CASRSSGRDEQYF.

This chain joins TRBV14 and TRBJ2-1; TRBD2 aligns across 7 bases. This CDR3 is 13 amino acids long. Unmatched junction bases numbered 9, after V lost 2 bases and J lost 14 bases. In germline, CDR1 is SGHDN, CDR2 FVKESK. The CDR3 DNA follows: TGTGCCAGCAGCCAAATCGGCGGGAGCGTTGAGTTCTTC. Protein: CASSQIGGSVEFF.

This chain uses TRBV5-1 with TRBJ2-3; 8 bases are a match to TRBD2. With V trimmed by 5 bases and J by 3 bases, 2 bases remained unmatched. Germline V gene data show CDR1 as SGHRS and CDR2 as YFSETQ. The length of the CDR3 is 13 residues. The CDR3 DNA sequence: TGCGCCAGCAGTAGCGGGACTACAGATACGCAGTATTTT. Amino acids: CASSSGTTDTQYF.

The genes are TRBV4-2 and TRBJ1-4; D perhaps matches TRBD1 (6 bases). The V end was cut by 5 bases, the J end by 5 bases, with 9 bases between. Germline V gives CDR1 LGHNA, CDR2 YNFKEQ. CDR3 length: 13 residues. The CDR3 loop reads CASSSQGNEKLFF. The CDR3 DNA follows: TGTGCCAGCAGCTCCCAGGGGAATGAAAAACTGTTTTTT.

The rearrangement uses TRBV30 and TRBJ2-7; D gene ambiguous. This CDR3 has 14 amino acids. V shed 0 bases and J shed 3 bases, with 12 bases lying between them. Germline CDR1 GTSNPN, CDR2 SVGIG (reference sequence). CDR3 DNA: TGTGCCTGGAGTGTATTGGCAGGAAGCTACGAGCAGTACTTC. This sequence encodes CAWSVLAGSYEQYF.

The rearrangement links TRBV7-2 to TRBJ2-7; 11 bases map to TRBD1. The CDR3 extends over 16 amino acids. Trimming took 5 bases from V and 2 from J; bases not matched to a gene: 8. Germline CDR1 and CDR2: SGHTA and FQGNSA. The CDR3 DNA reads TGTGCCAGCAGCAGAACAGGGACAGGGGGTACCTACGAGCAGTACTTC. It is translated as CASSRTGTGGTYEQYF.

This clone has only a few counts. This sequence joins TRBV6-2 or TRBV6-3 and TRBJ2-7, with 14 bases fitting TRBD2. Germline V lookup: CDR1 MNHEY, CDR2 SVGEGT. The length of the CDR3 is 16 residues. Losses at the gene ends were 6 bases for V and 7 bases for J; bases not matched to a gene: 11. The CDR3 is CASSSRLAGGPGEQYF. The CDR3 DNA reads TGTGCCAGCAGCTCGCGACTAGCGGGAGGGCCTGGGGAGCAGTACTTC.

V gene TRBV7-6 combines with J gene TRBJ2-2; TRBD2 matches 8 bases. Per the germline V gene, CDR1 is SGHVS and CDR2 is FNYEAQ. The V segment lost 4 bases and the J segment 1 base; nucleotides outside the gene matches: 2. The CDR3 is 15 residues long. The CDR3 bases are TGTGCCAGCAGCTGGGGACTAGTGAACACCGGGGAGCTGTTTTTT. Amino acids: CASSWGLVNTGELFF.

The chain carries TRBV23-1 and TRBJ2-1, with 7 bases fitting TRBD2. TRBV23-1 is an ORF, and what it does is uncertain. V was pared by 0 bases and J by 6 bases, with 8 bases of the junction left unmatched. This CDR3 has 16 residues. The CDR3, as DNA: TGCGCCAGCAGTCAATCGCTGTCTAGCGGTGGCAATGAGCAGTTCTTC. Translation gives CASSQSLSSGGNEQFF.

This rearrangement joins TRBV18 to TRBJ1-3, with 7 bases fitting TRBD1. Germline lookup yields CDR1 KGHSH and CDR2 LQKENI. The CDR3 is made up of 15 amino acids. V was clipped by 3 bases and J by 8 bases; unmatched bases: 10. The CDR3 reads CASSPQTGAGDTIYF. CDR3 nucleotide sequence: TGTGCCAGCTCACCCCAAACAGGGGCAGGGGACACCATATATTTT.

J is TRBJ1-1 and V is TRBV6-2 or TRBV6-3, with a tentative D call TRBD1 (6 bases). This CDR3 region has 11 residues. Germline V gene lookup returns CDR1 MNHEY and CDR2 SVGEGT. V was cut by 5 bases and J by 12 bases, with 13 bases left in between. The CDR3 region is CASSVRDTPFF. The CDR3, as DNA: TGTGCCAGCAGTGTCCGGGACACCCCTTTCTTT.

This clone has just a few counts. The chain has TRBV27 and TRBJ2-1, with a possible D match to TRBD1 (6 bases). V dropped 5 bases and J dropped 2 bases, with 16 bases sitting between them. Germline V gives CDR1 MNHEY, CDR2 SMNVEV (reference sequence). CDR3 length: 16 residues. In DNA, the CDR3 is TGTGCCAGCAGTCCCCACGGACAGCCCCCCTACAATGAGCAGTTCTTC. Encoded protein: CASSPHGQPPYNEQFF.

V is TRBV14 and J is TRBJ2-3; the D gene is possibly TRBD2 (7 bases). Germline lookup yields CDR1 SGHDN and CDR2 FVKESK. The length of the CDR3 is 15 residues. Between the trimmed V and J ends, which lost 4 bases and 4 bases, there was a span of 15 bases. CDR3 coding DNA: TGTGCCAGCAGCCCCCACGGGGGGCTCGCAGATACGCAGTATTTT. Translation gives CASSPHGGLADTQYF.

This chain links TRBV6-5 with TRBJ1-5, with no clear D. CDR3 length: 14 amino acids. Trimming pared 6 bases from V and 0 bases from J, leaving 9 bases between. Germline lookup yields CDR1 MNHEY and CDR2 SVGAGI. CDR3 nucleotide sequence: TGTGCCAGCAGCGGGGATTATAGCAATCAGCCCCAGCATTTT. This codes for CASSGDYSNQPQHF.